What follows are 21 T cell receptor beta chains derived from one specimen sequenced in a study of tumor-infiltrating lymphocytes in primary liver carcinoma. Investigators took RNA and DNA out together from 20-30 mg of unsorted bulk tissue. Using a constant-region primer together with ProtoScript II reverse transcriptase, TCR beta cDNA was made from 500 ng of total RNA. Investigators got TCR beta libraries out of three nested multiplex PCR rounds, done with slightly modified ARM-PCR. With TRBV1-TRBV30 forward primers and a C-beta reverse primer, the first two PCR rounds were run for 9 to 10 cycles each. TCRdb analysed the multiplex PCR reads with MiXCR anew, one entry per CDR3 protein. The data show 30,000 to 35,000 distinct CDR3 sequences, 70% to 80% seen once. The sequencing sample was made of liver tumor tissue from sampling region 5. This sample's subset: tumor region T5, tumor centre. The source is a man aged 35 to 55 with primary liver carcinoma and hepatitis B virus infection.

In the case of this clonotype: A read error is likely, as this CDR3 ends without the conserved phenylalanine or tryptophan. This chain connects TRBV2 to TRBJ2-7; TRBD2 might be the D (5 bases). The germline CDR1 and CDR2 sequences are SNHLY and FYNNEI. This CDR3 has 16 amino acids. V lost 0 bases and J lost 4, with 16 bases in between. CDR3 sequence: CASSEARRSGWYEQYL. The CDR3 region has the DNA TGTGCCAGCAGTGAAGCAAGGAGGTCTGGATGGTACGAGCAGTACCTC.

Remarks on this clonotype: A much larger clonotype is one base distant, so this may be a read error. The rearrangement joins TRBV11-2 to TRBJ2-7; D not certain. The CDR3 contains 14 residues. The V gene's germline CDR1 is SGHAT and CDR2 FQNNGV. The CDR3 loop reads CASSLVLLSCEQYF. The CDR3 DNA is TGTGCCAGCAGCTTAGTACTCCTCTCCTGCGAGCAGTACTTC.

A remark on this clonotype: Germline and junction disagree at one end, which may indicate a read error. The rearrangement links TRBV2 to TRBJ2-7, with D possibly being TRBD1 (6 bases). CDR1 is SNHLY, CDR2 FYNNEI, per germline. This CDR3 comprises 15 residues. The DNA for the CDR3 is TGTGCCAGCAGTGGGAACAGGGCGGTCTCCTATGAGCAGTATTTC. Amino acid sequence: CASSGNRAVSYEQYF.

This clonotype was detected ten times or more. This could be a read error, since a much larger clone is one nucleotide away. This sequence joins TRBV5-5 and TRBJ1-6; D is undetermined. V was trimmed by 6 bases and J by 3 bases, leaving 10 bases between them. The germline gives CDR1 SGHKS, CDR2 YYEKEE (reference sequence). This CDR3 spans 14 amino acids. The CDR3 region has the DNA TGTGCCAGCATCCCGGGAAACTATAATTCACCCCTCCACTTT. It yields the protein CASIPGNYNSPLHF. The full variable domain, rest sourced from reference TRBV5-5 and TRBJ1-6, is DAGVTQSPTHLIKTRGQQVTLRCSPISGHKSVSWYQQVLGQGPQFIFQYYEKEERGRGNFPDRFSARQFPNYSSELNVNALLLGDSALYLCASIPGNYNSPLHFGNGTRLTVT.

Of note for this clonotype: Given the absence of the conserved phenylalanine or tryptophan at the CDR3 end, a read error is likely. The J gene is TRBJ1-6, the V gene TRBV6-5, with D uncertain. The length of the CDR3 is 13 residues. Per germline, CDR1 MNHEY and CDR2 SVGAGI. The CDR3 here is CASSLRAVSPLHL. CDR3 DNA sequence: TGTGCCAGCAGTTTACGGGCGGTTTCACCACTCCACTTA.

This clonotype has a handful of counts. A much larger clone is a single base away; this may be a read error. The rearrangement uses TRBV20-1 and TRBJ2-1; 7 bases are a match to TRBD2. The germline V gene has CDR1 DFQATT and CDR2 SNEGSKA (reference sequence). This CDR3 has 15 residues. Here the CDR3 DNA reads TGCTGTGCTAGAGATATCCAGCGGGAAAACAATGAGCAGTTCTTC. This gives the protein CCARDIQRENNEQFF.

As for this clonotype: The conserved closing phenylalanine or tryptophan is absent in this CDR3, likely reflecting a read error. The DNA is left out, because the CDR3 cannot be placed on it with certainty; the CDR3 is given as TCRdb lists it. The rearrangement links TRBV6-5 to TRBJ2-1; TRBD2, the table's D call, lacks a check against the DNA. The CDR3 numbers 11 amino acids, ends counted. Germline V gene sequence: CDR1 MNHEY, CDR2 SVGAGI. This chain's CDR3 is CAFGRGTSEFI.

In the case of this clonotype: One junction end disagrees with the germline gene, perhaps due to a read error. The chain combines TRBV5-5 with TRBJ2-6; D is ambiguous. Per germline, CDR1 SGHKS and CDR2 YYEKEE (reference sequence). The CDR3 is made up of 14 amino acids. The CDR3 region is CASSMWSGVNVLTF. CDR3 sequence (DNA): TGTGCTAGCAGCATGTGGTCTGGGGTCAACGTCCTGACTTTC.

Points on this clonotype: The CDR3 does not close with the conserved phenylalanine or tryptophan, likely indicating a read error. The chain couples TRBV5-6 to TRBJ1-1, with TRBD1 matching over 7 bases. The CDR3 contains 14 residues. Germline CDR1 and CDR2: SGHDT and YYEEEE. Unmatched junction bases numbered 3, after V lost 4 bases and J lost 0 bases. The CDR3 coding sequence is TGTGCCAGCAGCATACAGGGGCTGAACACTGAAGCTTTCCTT. It is translated as CASSIQGLNTEAFL.

Points on this clonotype: A much larger clone lies one base from this, so it may be a read error. The chain couples TRBV28 to TRBJ1-2; D gene ambiguous. The CDR3 sequence is 14 residues long. Germline V lookup: CDR1 MDHEN, CDR2 SYDVKM. Trimming shortened V by 2 bases and J by 4 bases, and 11 bases separated the two germline ends. CDR3 in DNA: TGTGCCAGCAGTTTAGTGGTAAACGGCTATGGCTACACCTTC. As protein: CASSLVVNGYGYTF.

Points on this clonotype: An end of the junction differs from the germline gene, which may be a read error. The chain uses TRBV6-1 and TRBJ1-3, with D perhaps matching TRBD1 (6 bases). Germline loops: CDR1 MNHNS, CDR2 SASEGT. The CDR3 consists of 16 residues. CDR3 bases: TGTGCCAGCAGTACCCCGGGAAGGGGGAGGATAAACAGCATATATTTT. The encoded protein is CASSTPGRGRINSIYF.

The chain has TRBV7-2 and TRBJ2-5, with D perhaps assigned TRBD1 or TRBD2 (5 bases each). The CDR3 is made up of 16 amino acids. The V and J ends lost 4 bases and 1 base respectively, with 16 bases between them. Germline CDR1 is SGHTA and CDR2 is FQGNSA. DNA of the CDR3: TGTGCCAGCAGCTATCGAGGGGATAGTATCCAAGAGACCCAGTACTTC. This encodes CASSYRGDSIQETQYF.

Worth noting for this clonotype: Lacking the conserved final phenylalanine or tryptophan, this CDR3 likely reflects a read error. The chain uses TRBV5-4 and TRBJ2-1; tentative D call: TRBD2 (7 bases). With 5 bases removed from V and 0 bases from J, the gap between germline ends came to 21 bases. CDR1 SGHNT and CDR2 YYREEE come from the germline V gene (reference sequence). CDR3 length: 18 residues. CDR3 protein: CASSLGGAALSSYNEQFS. The CDR3 bases are TGTGCCAGCAGTTTAGGGGGGGCGGCCCTGAGCTCCTACAATGAGCAGTTCTCC.

In the case of this clonotype: One end of the junction fails to match germline, which may point to a read error. The V and J genes are TRBV4-2 and TRBJ2-7, with 16 positions matching TRBD2. The CDR3 runs to 18 residues. Germline values: CDR1 LGHNA, CDR2 YNFKEQ. The CDR3 DNA reads as TGTGTCAGCAGTGGACAACCGGGACTAGCGGGAGGGCCACATGAGCAGTACTTC. This sequence encodes CVSSGQPGLAGGPHEQYF.

The genes are TRBV6-5 and TRBJ2-7; D remains ambiguous. The germline V gene encodes CDR1 MNHEY and CDR2 SVGAGI. This CDR3 comprises 11 residues. Trimming removed 7 bases from V and 5 bases from J, with 9 bases in between. The CDR3, as DNA: TGTGCCAGCAAGGTTGGAAACGAGCAGTACTTC. Its translation: CASKVGNEQYF.

Of note for this clonotype: Since a much larger clone is just one base distant, this may be a read error. V usage is TRBV5-1 and J usage is TRBJ2-5, with 9 bases identical to TRBD1. CDR1 and CDR2 (germline): SGHRS, YFSETQ. With 2 bases clipped from V and 6 bases from J, the junction kept 5 bases outside the gene matches. CDR3 length: 14 amino acids. The CDR3 reads CASSLQGAQKTQYF. The DNA of the CDR3 is TGCGCCAGCAGCTTACAGGGGGCTCAAAAGACCCAGTACTTC.

This clonotype was picked up one time. The CDR3 carries no conserved terminal phenylalanine or tryptophan, so it likely arises from a read error. The limits of the CDR3 on the DNA are not certain, so only TCRdb's listed CDR3 is given. The chain is built from TRBV6-2 or TRBV6-3 and TRBJ2-5. Germline CDR1 is MNHEY and CDR2 is SVGEGT. The CDR3 numbers 13 amino acids, ends counted. The CDR3 spells CASSYGRLRALYL.

This clonotype was seen only once. The junction does not match germline at one end; this may be a read error. This rearrangement joins TRBV7-6 to TRBJ2-1, with TRBD2 as a possible D gene (6 bases). The CDR3 runs to 16 residues. Germline CDR1 is SGHVS and CDR2 is FNYEAQ. This chain's CDR3 is CASSLAGGVAYNDQFF. CDR3 sequence (DNA): TGTGCCAGCAGCTTAGCGGGGGGAGTAGCCTACAATGATCAGTTCTTC.

Comments on this clonotype: This is likely a read error, given that the CDR3 carries no conserved phenylalanine or tryptophan at its end. The chain employs TRBV11-2 and TRBJ2-2, with TRBD2 identical over 10 bases. The V gene's germline CDR1 is SGHAT and CDR2 FQNNGV. This CDR3 has 15 residues. CDR3: CASSSSGSAPEELFS. DNA for the CDR3: TGTGCCAGTAGCTCTAGCGGGAGTGCCCCCGAGGAGCTGTTTTCT.

This clonotype rates as medium-sized. The chain carries TRBV6-2 or TRBV6-3 and TRBJ2-3; D is undetermined. V lost 8 bases and J 4 bases, leaving 13 bases between the germline ends. The CDR3 length is 13 residues. Germline V gene sequence: CDR1 MNHEY, CDR2 SVGEGT. Here the CDR3 reads CASLPHSADTQYF. CDR3 coding DNA: TGTGCCAGCCTTCCTCACAGCGCAGATACGCAGTATTTT.

Concerning this clonotype: Its ends do not fully match the called genes, so a read error is possible. V usage is TRBV14 and J usage is TRBJ1-1; 8 nucleotides align to TRBD1. CDR1 and CDR2 (germline): SGHDN, FVKESK. The CDR3 spans 15 residues. The CDR3 region has the DNA TGTGCCAGCCGCCAAGATTCCCGGGACAGGTCGGAAACTTTCTTT. Translating it yields CASRQDSRDRSETFF.